This T cell receptor beta chain was identified in a study of shared clonotypes between healthy human individuals. At the level of the study: The cohort comprised a couple of women and a few men. Their ages spanned 18 to 49 years.

Regarding the study as a whole: Non-shared clonotypes showed lower generation probabilities than clonotypes common to all four donors. Larger estimated richness was generally recorded for naive subsets relative to memory subsets. Even with large depth, rarefaction showed that sorted-subset sequencing was incomplete.

CDR3 length equals 11 residues. V lost 7 bases and J 4 bases, leaving 7 bases between the germline ends. CDR1 and CDR2 (germline): MNHNY, SVGAGI (reference sequence). Turning to this clone: Its antigen remains unidentified.

Repertoires were generated with immunoSEQ multiplex PCR, while TCRdb's copy carries only in-frame clones and drops some. The sample holds 650,000 to 800,000 clones; 72% are singletons and the top ten take about 1.7%. The sequence was collected from a woman aged 25 to 45 in good health. The sequencing input was memory CD4+ T cells sorted from blood. The subset here: CD45RA-negative fraction. V and J are TRBV6-6 and TRBJ2-5; D gene uncertain. CDR3 region: CASTKGETQYF. In nucleotides, the CDR3 is TGTGCCAGCACTAAAGGAGAGACCCAGTACTTC.